This TCR beta chain was recovered during a study of STAT5B mutations in CD4+ large granular lymphocyte leukemia. Study conclusions and caveats: Main leukemic clonotypes were patient-specific, but more than 20% appeared at low frequency elsewhere.

The survey-level immunoSEQ assay was used. Original handling: Lowest detectable productive clonotype frequency was 2.59 x 10-5. Data came from immunoSEQ multiplex PCR; TCRdb stores just in-frame clones and leaves some out. V and J calls plus clone size are reproduced from that table; the DNA served to infer D and trimming. The data contain around 47,000 clones, 80% to 85% of them singletons. This clone showed up just a few times. Its specificity is not known. Germline V gives CDR1 DFQATT, CDR2 SNEGSKA (reference sequence). Trimming removed 6 bases from V and 5 bases from J, with 10 bases in between. The CDR3 runs to 11 residues.

This sequence joins TRBV20-1 and TRBJ1-1; D uncertain. Sequences were obtained from CD4+ T cells from blood buffy coats. This TCR derives from a human donor in good health. For the CDR3, the DNA is TGCAGTGCGCTGACCGGGACTGAAGCTTTCTTT. This codes for CSALTGTEAFF.